A selection of T cell receptor beta chains follows, all from one sample in a study of OX40 agonist ivuxolimab in advanced cancers. Repertoires were generated with immunoSEQ multiplex PCR, while TCRdb's copy carries only in-frame clones and drops some. The sample lists approximately 90,000 clones; 75% to 90% were seen once. Sequences were derived from CD4+ or CD8+ T cells sorted from blood, sampled in a trial of the OX40 agonist ivuxolimab. These receptor sequences come from an adult with an advanced solid tumor such as melanoma, head and neck, liver or kidney cancer. Both conserved end residues are part of each CDR3. D genes are given only for firm matches. For some rows the clone size is stated as once, few or many, or as a class when expanded; others skip it.

J gene: TRBJ1-5
clone size: -
D gene: TRBD1
V gene: TRBV19
CDR3 protein: CASSIGATGNQPQHF
CDR3 DNA: TGTGCCAGTAGTATAGGGGCGACAGGGAATCAGCCCCAGCATTTT

J gene: TRBJ1-4
clone size: -
D gene: -
V gene: TRBV7-9
CDR3 protein: CASSLLGGNEKLFF
CDR3 DNA: TGTGCCAGCAGCTTATTGGGGGGCAATGAAAAACTGTTTTTT

J gene: TRBJ2-1
clone size: -
D gene: TRBD2
V gene: TRBV7-3
CDR3 protein: CASSLSASGGAYNEQFF
CDR3 DNA: TGTGCCAGCAGCTTAAGCGCTAGCGGGGGAGCGTACAATGAGCAGTTCTTC

J gene: TRBJ2-3
clone size: -
D gene: TRBD2
V gene: TRBV30
CDR3 protein: CAWSPGGGTQYF
CDR3 DNA: TGTGCCTGGAGTCCTGGGGGGGGTACGCAGTATTTT

J gene: TRBJ1-4
clone size: -
D gene: -
V gene: TRBV5-4
CDR3 protein: CASSLDRGGEKLFF
CDR3 DNA: TGTGCCAGCAGTTTGGATAGGGGGGGCGAAAAACTGTTTTTT

J gene: TRBJ2-5
clone size: -
D gene: TRBD2
V gene: TRBV2
CDR3 protein: CASRVPGLKETQYF
CDR3 DNA: TGTGCCAGCAGGGTCCCGGGACTAAAAGAGACCCAGTACTTC

J gene: TRBJ1-5
clone size: few
D gene: -
V gene: TRBV2
CDR3 protein: CASSEGGVGQPQHF
CDR3 DNA: TGTGCCAGCAGTGAGGGAGGGGTCGGACAGCCCCAGCATTTT

J gene: TRBJ2-7
clone size: -
D gene: -
V gene: TRBV30
CDR3 protein: CAFISGPYEQYF
CDR3 DNA: TGTGCCTTTATTTCAGGGCCCTACGAGCAGTACTTC

J gene: TRBJ2-5
clone size: once
D gene: -
V gene: TRBV7-2
CDR3 protein: CASSLGARGETQYF
CDR3 DNA: TGTGCCAGCAGCTTAGGGGCGCGCGGGGAGACCCAGTACTTC

J gene: TRBJ1-5
clone size: -
D gene: -
V gene: TRBV28
CDR3 protein: CASSLPWDGSNQPQHF
CDR3 DNA: TGTGCCAGCAGTCTTCCTTGGGACGGTAGCAATCAGCCCCAGCATTTT

J gene: TRBJ1-1
clone size: -
D gene: -
V gene: TRBV7-9
CDR3 protein: CASSLGGRGNTEAFF
CDR3 DNA: TGTGCCAGCAGCTTAGGAGGCAGGGGTAACACTGAAGCTTTCTTT

J gene: TRBJ1-1
clone size: -
D gene: TRBD1
V gene: TRBV30
CDR3 protein: CAWSAHRGTEAFF
CDR3 DNA: TGTGCCTGGAGCGCCCACAGGGGCACTGAAGCTTTCTTT

J gene: TRBJ1-4
clone size: -
D gene: -
V gene: TRBV10-1
CDR3 protein: CASKGPLRDGGSGWLFF
CDR3 DNA: TGCGCCAGCAAAGGGCCCCTCCGGGACGGCGGCTCTGGGTGGCTGTTTTTT

J gene: TRBJ2-7
clone size: -
D gene: TRBD2
V gene: TRBV5-1
CDR3 protein: CASRRLAENYEQYF
CDR3 DNA: TGCGCCAGCAGAAGGCTAGCGGAGAACTACGAGCAGTACTTC

J gene: TRBJ1-5
clone size: -
D gene: -
V gene: TRBV6-5
CDR3 protein: CASRRGSLDQPQHF
CDR3 DNA: TGTGCCAGCAGAAGAGGATCTCTGGATCAGCCCCAGCATTTT

J gene: TRBJ1-2
clone size: -
D gene: TRBD1
V gene: TRBV28
CDR3 protein: CASITPGQGPGYTF
CDR3 DNA: TGTGCCAGCATTACCCCGGGACAGGGTCCAGGCTACACCTTC